These 4 T cell receptor beta chains originate from one sample sequenced in a study of OX40 agonist ivuxolimab in advanced cancers. The repertoire was sequenced with immunoSEQ multiplex PCR; TCRdb's copy has only in-frame clones and lacks some. Here the sample spans approximately 73,000 clones, approximately 90% being singletons. The material was CD4+ or CD8+ T cells sorted from blood, obtained in a trial of the OX40 agonist ivuxolimab. These receptors all come from an adult with an advanced solid tumor such as melanoma, head and neck, liver or kidney cancer.

The chain joins TRBV12-5 to TRBJ2-1, with 11 bases lining up with TRBD2. V dropped 6 bases and J dropped 5; count of bases not matched to a gene: 3. The CDR3 is made up of 14 amino acids. CDR1 is LGHNT, CDR2 FRNRAP, per germline. CDR3 nucleotides: TGTGCTAGTGGCCCGGGACTAGCGGACAATGAGCAGTTCTTC. Translation: CASGPGLADNEQFF. Based on the CDR3 plus reference TRBV12-5 and TRBJ2-1, the full variable domain is DARVTQTPRHKVTEMGQEVTMRCQPILGHNTVFWYRQTMMQGLELLAYFRNRAPLDDSGMPKDRFSAEMPDATLATLKIQPSEPRDSAVYFCASGPGLADNEQFFGPGTRLTVL.

J is TRBJ2-5 and V is TRBV2, with D perhaps given as TRBD1 or TRBD2 (5 bases each). The tail of the sequence fits TRBJ2-7 better, so the J call may be wrong. The CDR3 has 13 residues. CDR1 SNHLY and CDR2 FYNNEI come from the germline V gene. The CDR3 loop is CASSPGPTYEQYF. In DNA form, the CDR3 reads TGTGCCAGCAGCCCGGGACCCACCTACGAGCAGTACTTC.

Comments on this clone: One end of the junction fails to match germline, which may point to a read error. The chain is built from TRBV7-7 and TRBJ2-5; D might be TRBD1 or TRBD2, each matching 5 bases. This CDR3 comprises 15 residues. The V gene's germline CDR1 is SSHAT and CDR2 FNYEAQ (reference sequence). CDR3 sequence (DNA): TGTGCTAGCAGCCCCCAGACTGGGACCCAAGAGACCCAGTACTTC. Protein product: CASSPQTGTQETQYF.

The V gene is TRBV5-4, the J gene TRBJ2-3, with D perhaps TRBD1 (7 bases). Germline CDR1 and CDR2: SGHNT and YYREEE (reference sequence). The CDR3 extends over 16 amino acids. Trimming shortened V by 1 base and J by 3 bases, and 15 bases separated the two germline ends. The CDR3 loop reads CASSLRQGGRTDTQYF. The CDR3 bases are TGTGCCAGCAGCTTGCGACAGGGTGGGAGGACAGATACGCAGTATTTT.